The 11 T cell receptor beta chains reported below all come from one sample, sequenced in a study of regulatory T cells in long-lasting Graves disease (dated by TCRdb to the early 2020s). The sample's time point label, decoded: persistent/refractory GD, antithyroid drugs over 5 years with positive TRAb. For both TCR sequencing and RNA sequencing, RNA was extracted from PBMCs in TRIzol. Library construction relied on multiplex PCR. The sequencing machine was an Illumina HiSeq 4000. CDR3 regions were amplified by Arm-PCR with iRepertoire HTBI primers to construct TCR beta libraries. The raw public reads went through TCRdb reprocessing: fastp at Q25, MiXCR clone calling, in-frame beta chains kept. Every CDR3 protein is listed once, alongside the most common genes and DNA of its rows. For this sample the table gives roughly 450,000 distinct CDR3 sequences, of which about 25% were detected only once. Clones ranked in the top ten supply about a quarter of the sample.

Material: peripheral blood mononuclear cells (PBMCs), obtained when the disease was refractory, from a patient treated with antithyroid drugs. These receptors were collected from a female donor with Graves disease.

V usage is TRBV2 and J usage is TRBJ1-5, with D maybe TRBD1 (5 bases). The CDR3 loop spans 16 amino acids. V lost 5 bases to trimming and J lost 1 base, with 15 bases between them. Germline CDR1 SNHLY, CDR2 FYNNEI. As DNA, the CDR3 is TGTGCCAGCAGTTACCTCAGGGCAACCAGCAATCAGCCCCAGCATTTT. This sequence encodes CASSYLRATSNQPQHF. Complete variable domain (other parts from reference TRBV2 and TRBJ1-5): EPEVTQTPSHQVTQMGQEVILRCVPISNHLYFYWYRQILGQKVEFLVSFYNNEISEKSEIFDDQFSVERPDGSNFTLKIRSTKLEDSAMYFCASSYLRATSNQPQHFGDGTRLSIL.

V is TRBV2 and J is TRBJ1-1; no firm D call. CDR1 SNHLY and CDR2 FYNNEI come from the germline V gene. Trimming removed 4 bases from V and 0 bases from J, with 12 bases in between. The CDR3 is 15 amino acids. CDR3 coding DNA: TGTGCCAGCAGTGTCTCGCAAACTATGAACACTGAAGCTTTCTTT. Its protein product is CASSVSQTMNTEAFF.

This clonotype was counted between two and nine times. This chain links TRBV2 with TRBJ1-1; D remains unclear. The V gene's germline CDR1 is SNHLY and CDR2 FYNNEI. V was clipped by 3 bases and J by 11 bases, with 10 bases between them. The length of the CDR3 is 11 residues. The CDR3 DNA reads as TGTGCCAGCAGTGACTTCCGGCAGGCTTTCTTT. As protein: CASSDFRQAFF.

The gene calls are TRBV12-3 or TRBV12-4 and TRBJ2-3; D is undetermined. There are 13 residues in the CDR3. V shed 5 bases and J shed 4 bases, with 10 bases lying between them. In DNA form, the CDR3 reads TGTGCCAGCAGTCTAAGTGGGGCAGATACGCAGTATTTT. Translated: CASSLSGADTQYF.

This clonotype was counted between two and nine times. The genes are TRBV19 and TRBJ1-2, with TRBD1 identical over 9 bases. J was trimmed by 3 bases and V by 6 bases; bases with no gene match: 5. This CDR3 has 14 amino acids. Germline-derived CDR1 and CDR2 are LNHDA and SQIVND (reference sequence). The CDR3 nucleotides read TGTGCCAGTAGCTACAGGGGGCTTGACTATGGCTACACCTTC. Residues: CASSYRGLDYGYTF.

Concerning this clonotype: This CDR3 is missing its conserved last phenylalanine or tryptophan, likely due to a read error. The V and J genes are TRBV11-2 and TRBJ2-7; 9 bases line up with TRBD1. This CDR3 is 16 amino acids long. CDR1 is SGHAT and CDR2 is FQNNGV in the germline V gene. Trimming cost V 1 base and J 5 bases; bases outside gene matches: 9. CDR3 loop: CASSLVLGQGINEQYL. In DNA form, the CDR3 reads TGTGCCAGCAGCTTAGTGTTGGGACAGGGAATCAACGAGCAGTACCTC.

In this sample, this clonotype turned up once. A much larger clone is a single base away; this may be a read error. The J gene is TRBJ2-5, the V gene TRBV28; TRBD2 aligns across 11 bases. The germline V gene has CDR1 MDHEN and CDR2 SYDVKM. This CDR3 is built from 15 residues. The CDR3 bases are TGTGCCAGCAGTTCCGGGACTAGCGGCAAAGAGACCCGGTACTTC. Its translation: CASSSGTSGKETRYF.

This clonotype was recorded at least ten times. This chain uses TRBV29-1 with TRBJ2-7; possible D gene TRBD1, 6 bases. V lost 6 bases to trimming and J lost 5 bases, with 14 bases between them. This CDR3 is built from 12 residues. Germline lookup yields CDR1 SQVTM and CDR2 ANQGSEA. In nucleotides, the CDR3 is TGCAGCGTCGTACAGGGAATCGACGAGCAGTACTTC. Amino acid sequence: CSVVQGIDEQYF.

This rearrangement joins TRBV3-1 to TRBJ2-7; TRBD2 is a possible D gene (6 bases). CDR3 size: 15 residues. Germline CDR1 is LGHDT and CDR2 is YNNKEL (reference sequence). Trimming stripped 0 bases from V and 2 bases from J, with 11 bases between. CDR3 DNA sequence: TGTGCCAGCAGCCAAGATCCGGGAGCCACCTACGAGCAGTACTTC. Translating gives CASSQDPGATYEQYF.

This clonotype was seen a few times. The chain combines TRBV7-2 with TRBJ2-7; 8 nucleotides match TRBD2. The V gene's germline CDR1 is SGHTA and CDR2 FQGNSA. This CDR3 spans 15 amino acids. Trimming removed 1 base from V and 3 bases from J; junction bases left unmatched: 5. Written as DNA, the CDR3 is TGTGCCAGCAGCTTAGGAACTAGCGGTCTCTACGAGCAGTACTTC. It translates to CASSLGTSGLYEQYF.

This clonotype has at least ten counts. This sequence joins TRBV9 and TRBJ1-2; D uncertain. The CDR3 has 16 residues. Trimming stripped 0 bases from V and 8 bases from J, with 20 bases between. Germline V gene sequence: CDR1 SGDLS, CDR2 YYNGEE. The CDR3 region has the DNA TGTGCCAGCAGCGTAGGCCCCTATTGGCAGGAAACCGGCTACACCTTC. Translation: CASSVGPYWQETGYTF.